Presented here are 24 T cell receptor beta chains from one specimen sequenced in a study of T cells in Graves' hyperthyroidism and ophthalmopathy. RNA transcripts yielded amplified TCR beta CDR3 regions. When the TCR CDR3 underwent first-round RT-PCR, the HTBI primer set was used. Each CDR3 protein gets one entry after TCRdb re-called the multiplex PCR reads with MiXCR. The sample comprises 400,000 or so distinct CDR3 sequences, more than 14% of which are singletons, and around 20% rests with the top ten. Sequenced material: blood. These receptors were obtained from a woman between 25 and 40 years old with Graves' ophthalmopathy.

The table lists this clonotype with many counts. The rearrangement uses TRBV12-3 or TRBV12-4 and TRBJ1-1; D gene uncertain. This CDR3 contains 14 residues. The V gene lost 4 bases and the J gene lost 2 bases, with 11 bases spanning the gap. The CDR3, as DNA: TGTGCCAGCAGTTCGGGCAGAGCTAACACTGAAGCTTTCTTT. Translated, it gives CASSSGRANTEAFF.

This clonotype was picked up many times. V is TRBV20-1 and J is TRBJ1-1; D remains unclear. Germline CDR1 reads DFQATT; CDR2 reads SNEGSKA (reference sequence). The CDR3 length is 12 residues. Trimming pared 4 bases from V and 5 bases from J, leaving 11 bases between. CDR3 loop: CSAKEGRTEAFF. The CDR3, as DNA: TGCAGTGCTAAGGAAGGGAGGACTGAAGCTTTCTTT.

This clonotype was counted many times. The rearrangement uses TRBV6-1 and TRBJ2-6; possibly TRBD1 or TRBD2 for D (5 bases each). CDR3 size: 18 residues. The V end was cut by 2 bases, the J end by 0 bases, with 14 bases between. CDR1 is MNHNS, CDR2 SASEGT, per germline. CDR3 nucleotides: TGTGCCAGCAGTGAATGGGTGTGGGGGAGCTCTGGGGCCAACGTCCTGACTTTC. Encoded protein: CASSEWVWGSSGANVLTF.

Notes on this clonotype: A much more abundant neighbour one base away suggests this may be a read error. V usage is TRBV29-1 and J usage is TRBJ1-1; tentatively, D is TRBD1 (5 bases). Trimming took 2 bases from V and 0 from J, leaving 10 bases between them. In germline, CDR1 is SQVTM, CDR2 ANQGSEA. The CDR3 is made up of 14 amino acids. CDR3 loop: CSVEQVDMNTEAFF. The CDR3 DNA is TGCAGCGTTGAACAGGTGGACATGAACACTGAAGCTTTCTTT.

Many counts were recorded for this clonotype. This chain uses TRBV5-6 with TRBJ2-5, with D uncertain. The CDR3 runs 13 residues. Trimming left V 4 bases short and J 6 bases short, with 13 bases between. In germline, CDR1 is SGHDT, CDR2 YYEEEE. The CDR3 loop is CASSPEGIKTQYF. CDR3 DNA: TGTGCCAGCAGCCCCGAAGGGATAAAGACCCAGTACTTC.

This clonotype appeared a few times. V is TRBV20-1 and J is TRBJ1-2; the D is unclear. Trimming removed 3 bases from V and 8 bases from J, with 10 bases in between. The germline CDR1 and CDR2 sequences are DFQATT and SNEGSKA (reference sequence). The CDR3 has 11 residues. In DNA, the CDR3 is TGCAGTGCTAGTGGGCAATCGGGCTACACCTTC. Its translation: CSASGQSGYTF.

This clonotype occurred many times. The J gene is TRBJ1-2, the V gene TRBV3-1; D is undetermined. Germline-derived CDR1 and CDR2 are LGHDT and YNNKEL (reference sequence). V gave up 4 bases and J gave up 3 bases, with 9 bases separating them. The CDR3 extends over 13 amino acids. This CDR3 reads CASSPSSDYGYTF. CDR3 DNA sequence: TGTGCCAGCAGCCCCTCCTCGGACTATGGCTACACCTTC.

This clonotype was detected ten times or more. The CDR3 reads CASSQGAGENIQYF. The CDR3 coding sequence is TGTGCCAGCAGCCAAGGGGCAGGGGAAAACATTCAGTACTTC. The V and J genes are TRBV3-1 and TRBJ2-4; maybe TRBD1 (6 bases). The CDR3 consists of 14 residues. Per germline, CDR1 LGHDT and CDR2 YNNKEL (reference sequence). The V and J ends lost 1 base and 5 bases respectively, with 9 bases between them.

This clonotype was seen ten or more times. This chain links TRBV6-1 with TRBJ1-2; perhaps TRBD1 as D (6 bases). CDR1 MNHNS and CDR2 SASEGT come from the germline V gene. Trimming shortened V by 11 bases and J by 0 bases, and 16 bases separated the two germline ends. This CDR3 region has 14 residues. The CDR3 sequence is CAYHPGETNYGYTF. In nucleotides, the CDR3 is TGTGCCTATCACCCAGGGGAAACTAACTATGGCTACACCTTC.

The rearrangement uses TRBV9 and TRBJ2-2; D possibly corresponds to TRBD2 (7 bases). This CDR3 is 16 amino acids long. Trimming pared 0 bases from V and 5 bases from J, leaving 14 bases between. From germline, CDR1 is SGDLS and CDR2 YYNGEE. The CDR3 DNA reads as TGTGCCAGCAGCGTAGCGGGGGGCGCGGGTACCGGGGAGCTGTTTTTT. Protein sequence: CASSVAGGAGTGELFF. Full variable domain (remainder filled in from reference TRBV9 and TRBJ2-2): DSGVTQTPKHLITATGQRVTLRCSPRSGDLSVYWYQQSLDQGLQFLIQYYNGEERAKGNILERFSAQQFPDLHSELNLSSLELGDSALYFCASSVAGGAGTGELFFGEGSRLTVL.

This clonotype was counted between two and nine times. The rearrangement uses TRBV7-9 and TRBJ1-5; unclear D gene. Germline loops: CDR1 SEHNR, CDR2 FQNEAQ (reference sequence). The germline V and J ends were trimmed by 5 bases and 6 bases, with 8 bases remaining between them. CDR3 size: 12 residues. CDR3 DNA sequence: TGTGCCAGCAGCCCCCTCGGTCAGCCCCAGCATTTT. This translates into CASSPLGQPQHF.

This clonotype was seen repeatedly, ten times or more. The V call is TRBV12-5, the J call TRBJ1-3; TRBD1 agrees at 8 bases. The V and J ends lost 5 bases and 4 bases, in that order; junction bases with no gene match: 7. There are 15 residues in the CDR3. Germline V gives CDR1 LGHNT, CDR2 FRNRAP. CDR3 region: CASGPDRDGGNTIYF. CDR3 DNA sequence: TGTGCTAGTGGTCCGGACAGGGATGGAGGAAACACCATATATTTT.

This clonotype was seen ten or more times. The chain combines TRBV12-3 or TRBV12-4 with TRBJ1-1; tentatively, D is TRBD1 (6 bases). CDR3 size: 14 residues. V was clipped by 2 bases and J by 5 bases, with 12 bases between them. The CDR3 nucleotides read TGTGCCAGCAGTTTACAGGGGCTATGGACTGAAGCTTTCTTT. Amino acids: CASSLQGLWTEAFF.

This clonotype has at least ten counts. CDR3 DNA: TGCAGCGTGGGGTCCCGGTTACATGGCTACACCTTC. Translation gives CSVGSRLHGYTF. The chain has TRBV29-1 and TRBJ1-2, with D hard to call. V was pared by 6 bases and J by 6 bases, with 14 bases between. CDR1 is SQVTM, CDR2 ANQGSEA, per germline. This CDR3 region has 12 residues.

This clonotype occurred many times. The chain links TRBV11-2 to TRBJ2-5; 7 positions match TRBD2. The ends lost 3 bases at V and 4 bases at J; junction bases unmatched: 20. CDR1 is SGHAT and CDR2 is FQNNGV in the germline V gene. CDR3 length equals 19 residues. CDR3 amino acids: CASSFGLERPGSLSETQYF. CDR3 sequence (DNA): TGTGCCAGCAGCTTCGGACTAGAACGGCCGGGGAGTTTGTCAGAGACCCAGTACTTC.

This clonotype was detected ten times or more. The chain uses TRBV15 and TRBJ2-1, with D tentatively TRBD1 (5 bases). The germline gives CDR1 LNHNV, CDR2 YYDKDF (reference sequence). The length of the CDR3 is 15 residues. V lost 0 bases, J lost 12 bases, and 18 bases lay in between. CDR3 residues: CATSREQASPVGQFF. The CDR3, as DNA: TGTGCCACCAGCAGAGAACAGGCTTCACCGGTGGGGCAGTTCTTC.

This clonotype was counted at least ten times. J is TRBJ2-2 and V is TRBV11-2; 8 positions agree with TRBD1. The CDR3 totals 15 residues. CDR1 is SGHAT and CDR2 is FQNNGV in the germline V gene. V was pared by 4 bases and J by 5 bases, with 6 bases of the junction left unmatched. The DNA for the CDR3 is TGTGCCAGCAGCTATAGGACAGGGAGGACCGGGGAGCTGTTTTTT. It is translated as CASSYRTGRTGELFF.

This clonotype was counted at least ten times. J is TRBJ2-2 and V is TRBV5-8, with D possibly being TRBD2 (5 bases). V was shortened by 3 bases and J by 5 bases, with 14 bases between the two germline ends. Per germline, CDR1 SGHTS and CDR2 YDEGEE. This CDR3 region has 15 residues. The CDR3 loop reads CASSSDGVRTGELFF. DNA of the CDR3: TGTGCCAGCAGCTCGGACGGGGTTCGAACCGGGGAGCTGTTTTTT.

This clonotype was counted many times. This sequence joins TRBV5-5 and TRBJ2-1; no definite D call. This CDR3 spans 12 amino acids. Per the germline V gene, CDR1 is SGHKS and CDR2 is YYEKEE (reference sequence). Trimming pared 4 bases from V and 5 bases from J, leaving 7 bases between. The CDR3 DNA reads TGTGCCAGCAGCCCACGGGACAATGAGCAGTTCTTC. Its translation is CASSPRDNEQFF.

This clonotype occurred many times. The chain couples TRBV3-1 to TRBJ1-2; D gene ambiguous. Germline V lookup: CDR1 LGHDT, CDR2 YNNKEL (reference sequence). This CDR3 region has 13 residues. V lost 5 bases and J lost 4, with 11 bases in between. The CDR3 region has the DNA TGTGCCAGCAGCTCAGACAACCTCTATGGCTACACCTTC. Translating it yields CASSSDNLYGYTF.

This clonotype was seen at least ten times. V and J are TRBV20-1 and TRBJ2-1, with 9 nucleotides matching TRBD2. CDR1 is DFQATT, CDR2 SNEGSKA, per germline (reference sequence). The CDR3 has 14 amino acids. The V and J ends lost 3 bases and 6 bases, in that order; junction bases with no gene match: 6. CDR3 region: CSARGGGALNEQFF. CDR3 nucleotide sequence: TGCAGTGCTAGGGGCGGGGGGGCCCTCAATGAGCAGTTCTTC.

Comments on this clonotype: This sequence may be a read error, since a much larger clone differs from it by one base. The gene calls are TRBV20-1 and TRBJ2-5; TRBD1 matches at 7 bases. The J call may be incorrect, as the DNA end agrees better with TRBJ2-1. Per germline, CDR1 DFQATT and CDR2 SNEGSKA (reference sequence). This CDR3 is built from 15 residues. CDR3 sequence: CSARKSGGGGETQFF. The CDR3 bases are TGCAGTGCTAGAAAATCAGGGGGTGGAGGAGAGACCCAGTTCTTC.

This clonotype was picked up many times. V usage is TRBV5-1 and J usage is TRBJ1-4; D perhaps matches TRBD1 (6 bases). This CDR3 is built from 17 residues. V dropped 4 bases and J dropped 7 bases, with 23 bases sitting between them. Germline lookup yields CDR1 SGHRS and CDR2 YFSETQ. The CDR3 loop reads CASSQLHTQGSPEKLFF. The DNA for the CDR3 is TGCGCCAGCAGCCAACTGCATACACAGGGTAGTCCTGAAAAACTGTTTTTT. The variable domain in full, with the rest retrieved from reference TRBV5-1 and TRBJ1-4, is KAGVTQTPRYLIKTRGQQVTLSCSPISGHRSVSWYQQTPGQGLQFLFEYFSETQRNKGNFPGRFSGRQFSNSRSEMNVSTLELGDSALYLCASSQLHTQGSPEKLFFGSGTQLSVL.

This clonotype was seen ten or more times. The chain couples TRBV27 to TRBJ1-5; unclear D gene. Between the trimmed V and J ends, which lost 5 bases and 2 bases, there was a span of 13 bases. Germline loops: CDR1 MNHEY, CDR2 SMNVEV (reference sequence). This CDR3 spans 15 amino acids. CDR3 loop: CASSPFESGNQPQHF. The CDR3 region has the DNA TGTGCCAGCAGTCCCTTTGAAAGCGGCAATCAGCCCCAGCATTTT.